This TCR beta chain was identified in a study of control samples from healthy donors and cancer patients. Libraries were prepared by immunoSEQ multiplex PCR; TCRdb keeps only in-frame clonotypes and omits some of them. The data show about 410,000 clones, over 75% seen once. CDR1 KGHDR and CDR2 SFDVKD come from the germline V gene. CDR3 length equals 14 residues. Trimming cost V 4 bases and J 7 bases; bases outside gene matches: 5. Specimen: PBMCs. This clonotype was obtained from a man aged 35 to 55 with head and neck cancer. The V and J genes are TRBV24-1 and TRBJ1-5; 8 bases agree with TRBD1. The CDR3 here is CATSERTGNQPQHF. CDR3 DNA: TGTGCCACCAGTGAACGGACAGGGAACCAGCCCCAGCATTTT.